The source of this T cell receptor (beta chain) is a study of T-cell memory formation after mild COVID-19. For the study at large: Clusters were largely donor specific.

TCRdb re-called the 5' RACE reads through MiXCR, storing one row per CDR3 protein. Seen here are 250,000 to 350,000 distinct CDR3 sequences, approximately 15% observed once, and the top ten hold approximately 23%. Points from the study as a whole: The authors left the SARS-CoV-2 specificity of second-wave clones peaking on day 37 unconfirmed. The CD4+ clones that contracted clustered mainly within CM and EM, and the CD8+ clones concentrated in EMRA. Cross-reactive memory appears to have joined, as suggested by some responding clones showing up in pre-infection memory.

Concerning this clonotype: Its target is not known.

The sample comprised PBMCs or a T cell subset sorted from them (not recorded which). The source is a man younger than 35 who had mild COVID-19 (a few samples of this study predate the infection). Cell type and time point are not known.

The CDR3, as DNA: TGTGCCAGCAGCGTAGTTCCCGCTGGGGCTAACTATGGCTACACCTTC. Translated, it gives CASSVVPAGANYGYTF. The gene calls are TRBV9 and TRBJ1-2, with no clear D. The CDR3 is 16 amino acids. The germline V and J ends were trimmed by 0 bases and 0 bases, with 12 bases remaining between them. Germline V gives CDR1 SGDLS, CDR2 YYNGEE.